Following are 22 T cell receptor beta chains from one sample sequenced in a study of blood T cell repertoires in COVID-19. The protocol was immunoSEQ multiplex PCR, while the TCRdb copy is restricted to in-frame clones and leaves out a portion. Among about 150,000 clones listed, 65% to 90% were seen once. The sample consisted of peripheral blood. These receptors originate from a woman aged 60-75 years with COVID-19, enrolled during active disease.

CDR3 sequence: CATSLSGSSYNEQFF. The CDR3 DNA is TGTGCCACCAGTCTAAGCGGGAGCTCCTACAATGAGCAGTTCTTC. V and J are TRBV24-1 and TRBJ2-1; 8 bases match TRBD2. CDR1 KGHDR and CDR2 SFDVKD come from the germline V gene. Trimming removed 6 bases from V and 0 bases from J; junction bases left unmatched: 3. This CDR3 has 15 residues.

This sequence joins TRBV2 and TRBJ1-4; 7 bases map to TRBD1. V lost 5 bases and J lost 7; bases outside the gene matches: 10. The V gene's germline CDR1 is SNHLY and CDR2 FYNNEI. This CDR3 is built from 15 residues. The CDR3 reads CASSRQGQGVEKLFF. The CDR3 DNA sequence: TGTGCCAGCAGTAGACAGGGTCAAGGTGTTGAAAAACTGTTTTTT.

This rearrangement joins TRBV6-7 to TRBJ1-6, with 7 bases fitting TRBD1. TRBV6-7 is treated as an ORF (open reading frame) with a function not yet certain. J lost 4 bases, V lost 8 bases, and 5 bases had no gene match. This CDR3 is 14 amino acids long. The CDR3 coding sequence is TGTGCCAGCCAGGGGGTCCATTATAATTCACCCCTCCACTTT. It specifies CASQGVHYNSPLHF.

V is TRBV14 and J is TRBJ2-2, with D perhaps TRBD1 (5 bases). The CDR3 is made up of 19 amino acids. Germline CDR1 reads SGHDN; CDR2 reads FVKESK. V gave up 0 bases and J gave up 4 bases, with 21 bases separating them. CDR3 coding DNA: TGTGCCAGCAGCCAAGATCGGGCCAGGGCCCGGCGGAGCACCGGGGAGCTGTTTTTT. Encoded protein: CASSQDRARARRSTGELFF. Variable domain in full (rest from reference TRBV14 and TRBJ2-2): EAGVTQFPSHSVIEKGQTVTLRCDPISGHDNLYWYRRVMGKEIKFLLHFVKESKQDESGMPNNRFLAERTGGTYSTLKVQPAELEDSGVYFCASSQDRARARRSTGELFFGEGSRLTVL.

The chain uses TRBV18 and TRBJ2-5; 8 nucleotides align to TRBD2. V lost 6 bases and J lost 3; bases outside the gene matches: 6. CDR1 and CDR2 (germline): KGHSH, LQKENI. CDR3 length equals 14 residues. CDR3 region: CASSPPGLEETQYF. DNA for the CDR3: TGTGCCAGCTCCCCCCCGGGACTAGAAGAGACCCAGTACTTC.

The V call is TRBV3-1 (or the pseudogene TRBV3-2), the J call TRBJ1-1, with TRBD1 matching over 9 bases. The J segment lost 5 bases and the V segment lost 0 bases, leaving 4 bases of the junction unmatched. The CDR3 runs 15 residues. Per germline, CDR1 LGHDT and CDR2 YNNKEL (reference sequence). The CDR3 nucleotides read TGTGCCAGCAGCCAAGACCACAGGGGGCGAACTGAAGCTTTCTTT. It codes for CASSQDHRGRTEAFF.

In regard to this clone: The germline gene is not matched at one end of the junction; a read error may be the cause. This chain uses TRBV10-3 with TRBJ2-1, with 7 bases aligning to TRBD1. Per germline, CDR1 ENHRY and CDR2 SYGVKD. CDR3 length: 12 residues. CDR3 nucleotide sequence: TGTGCCATCAGTGATACAGGGGCCGCGATGCTCTTC. Amino acid sequence: CAISDTGAAMLF.

The chain carries TRBV5-5 and TRBJ1-2; D is possibly TRBD1 (6 bases). This CDR3 is 16 amino acids long. V lost 0 bases and J 0 bases, leaving 12 bases between the germline ends. Germline CDR1 is SGHKS and CDR2 is YYEKEE (reference sequence). This CDR3 is CASSLAGGTANYGYTF. CDR3 nucleotides: TGTGCCAGCAGCTTGGCTGGGGGCACAGCTAACTATGGCTACACCTTC.

CDR3 protein: CASSKEGVDGGYTF. The DNA of the CDR3 is TGCGCCAGCAGCAAGGAGGGAGTGGATGGTGGCTACACCTTC. This chain uses TRBV5-1 with TRBJ1-2, with D uncertain. V was trimmed by 4 bases and J by 7 bases, leaving 17 bases between them. CDR1 and CDR2 from the germline V gene are SGHRS and YFSETQ. There are 14 residues in the CDR3. Looking up the rest from reference TRBV5-1 and TRBJ1-2 gives the full variable domain: KAGVTQTPRYLIKTRGQQVTLSCSPISGHRSVSWYQQTPGQGLQFLFEYFSETQRNKGNFPGRFSGRQFSNSRSEMNVSTLELGDSALYLCASSKEGVDGGYTFGSGTRLTVV.

The chain uses TRBV2 and TRBJ1-1; TRBD1 might be the D (5 bases). Germline-derived CDR1 and CDR2 are SNHLY and FYNNEI. Trimming took off 6 bases at V and 4 bases at J, with 21 bases between the two ends. This CDR3 has 16 residues. The CDR3: CASRIRWRGFGTEAFF. The CDR3 DNA is TGTGCCAGCAGGATCCGGTGGAGGGGTTTTGGCACTGAAGCTTTCTTT. The full variable domain, rest sourced from reference TRBV2 and TRBJ1-1, is EPEVTQTPSHQVTQMGQEVILRCVPISNHLYFYWYRQILGQKVEFLVSFYNNEISEKSEIFDDQFSVERPDGSNFTLKIRSTKLEDSAMYFCASRIRWRGFGTEAFFGQGTRLTVV.

The chain has TRBV6-5 and TRBJ1-1; 8 bases are a match to TRBD1. Germline CDR1 is MNHEY and CDR2 is SVGAGI. The junction had 3 bases not matched to a gene; V was cut back by 2 bases and J by 4 bases. The CDR3 covers 14 residues. This chain's CDR3 is CASSYRTGITEAFF. In DNA form, the CDR3 reads TGTGCCAGCAGTTACCGGACAGGGATCACTGAAGCTTTCTTT.

The J gene is TRBJ1-1, the V gene TRBV29-1, with TRBD1 matching 12 bases. Germline V CDR1 and CDR2: SQVTM, ANQGSEA. The CDR3 runs 15 residues. Trimming removed 7 bases from V and 5 bases from J; junction bases left unmatched: 11. The CDR3 region is CSALPGQGARTEAFF. CDR3 coding DNA: TGCAGCGCACTACCGGGACAGGGGGCGCGTACTGAAGCTTTCTTT.

The gene calls are TRBV11-3 and TRBJ1-1; tentatively, D is TRBD1 (5 bases). Germline V gene lookup returns CDR1 SGHNT and CDR2 YENEEA. The CDR3 has 13 residues. The V gene lost 1 base and the J gene lost 11 bases, with 14 bases spanning the gap. CDR3: CASSLGAGRAAFF. The CDR3 DNA sequence: TGTGCCAGCAGCTTAGGAGCGGGGCGGGCGGCTTTCTTT.

CDR3 sequence: CASSELQGVLGADTQYF. For the CDR3, the DNA is TGTGCCAGCAGCGAGCTCCAGGGGGTTCTGGGAGCAGATACGCAGTATTTT. This rearrangement joins TRBV9 to TRBJ2-3, with 7 bases matching TRBD1. The CDR3 contains 17 residues. The V gene's germline CDR1 is SGDLS and CDR2 YYNGEE. V lost 3 bases and J lost 4; bases outside the gene matches: 14.

V gene TRBV7-7 combines with J gene TRBJ2-5, with 7 bases lining up with TRBD2. This CDR3 region has 15 residues. Per the germline V gene, CDR1 is SSHAT and CDR2 is FNYEAQ (reference sequence). Unmatched junction bases numbered 13, after V lost 7 bases and J lost 5 bases. The CDR3 here is CASTRSMGGGETQYF. CDR3 bases: TGTGCCAGCACCAGATCGATGGGCGGGGGTGAGACCCAGTACTTC.

The V and J genes are TRBV18 and TRBJ1-2; 10 nucleotides match TRBD1. V gave up 2 bases and J gave up 4 bases; unmatched junction bases: 7. Looked up from germline, CDR1 is KGHSH and CDR2 is LQKENI. The CDR3 length is 16 residues. The CDR3 region is CASSPGGTGEIYGYTF. CDR3 DNA sequence: TGTGCCAGCTCACCAGGGGGGACAGGGGAGATCTATGGCTACACCTTC.

This clone was counted once. The chain couples TRBV9 to TRBJ1-5; D perhaps matches TRBD1 (6 bases). This CDR3 spans 15 amino acids. The germline V and J ends were trimmed by 5 bases and 4 bases, with 16 bases remaining between them. CDR1 and CDR2 from the germline V gene are SGDLS and YYNGEE. In nucleotides, the CDR3 is TGTGCCAGCAGTTACACTGGACAGATTAATCAGCCCCAGCATTTT. Protein product: CASSYTGQINQPQHF.

This sequence joins TRBV18 and TRBJ1-2, with 8 bases aligning to TRBD1. CDR3 length: 14 residues. With 3 bases clipped from V and 7 bases from J, the junction kept 7 bases outside the gene matches. Germline assignment: CDR1 KGHSH and CDR2 LQKENI. CDR3 DNA sequence: TGTGCCAGCTCACCGACGACAGGGGTGGTTGGCTACACCTTC. Translating it yields CASSPTTGVVGYTF.

The chain is built from TRBV5-8 and TRBJ1-5, with a weak D call TRBD1 (6 bases). Germline values: CDR1 SGHTS, CDR2 YDEGEE. V dropped 2 bases and J dropped 6 bases, with 12 bases sitting between them. CDR3 length: 14 residues. CDR3 sequence: CASSFGQSFQPQHF. The CDR3 DNA is TGTGCCAGCAGCTTCGGACAGAGTTTTCAGCCCCAGCATTTT.

V gene TRBV9 combines with J gene TRBJ2-3; 8 bases match TRBD2. The CDR3 is made up of 16 amino acids. The germline V gene encodes CDR1 SGDLS and CDR2 YYNGEE. V was pared by 3 bases and J by 2 bases, with 8 bases of the junction left unmatched. For the CDR3, the DNA is TGTGCCAGCAGCGCCGTTAGCGGGGTAACCACAGATACGCAGTATTTT. This codes for CASSAVSGVTTDTQYF.

The gene calls are TRBV19 and TRBJ1-3; D unclear. V lost 7 bases and J 7 bases, leaving 8 bases between the germline ends. Germline V gene data show CDR1 as LNHDA and CDR2 as SQIVND (reference sequence). The CDR3 contains 11 residues. CDR3 amino acids: CASKAANTIYF. DNA of the CDR3: TGTGCCAGTAAAGCGGCTAACACCATATATTTT.

The CDR3 protein is CASSSVRVHEQYF. CDR3 nucleotide sequence: TGTGCCAGCAGCTCTGTGAGGGTCCACGAGCAGTACTTC. J is TRBJ2-7 and V is TRBV11-2, with D maybe TRBD2 (5 bases). Between the trimmed V and J ends, which lost 4 bases and 5 bases, there was a span of 12 bases. The germline V gene has CDR1 SGHAT and CDR2 FQNNGV. The CDR3 sequence is 13 residues long.